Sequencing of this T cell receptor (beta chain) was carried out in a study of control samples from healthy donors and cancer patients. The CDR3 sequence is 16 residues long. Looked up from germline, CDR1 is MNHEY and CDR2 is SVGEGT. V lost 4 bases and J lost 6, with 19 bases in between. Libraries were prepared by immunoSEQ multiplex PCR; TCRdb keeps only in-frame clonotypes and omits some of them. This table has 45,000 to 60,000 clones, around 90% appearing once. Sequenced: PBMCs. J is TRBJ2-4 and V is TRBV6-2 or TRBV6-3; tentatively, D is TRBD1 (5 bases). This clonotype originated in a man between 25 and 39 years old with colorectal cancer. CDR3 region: CASSLRQLTYLNIQYF. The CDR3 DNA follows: TGTGCCAGCAGTTTAAGACAGCTAACTTACTTAAACATTCAGTACTTC.